This T cell receptor (beta chain) was found in a study of beta chain features in type 1 diabetes. As for the study in general: Taken together, all samples contributed roughly 100 million examined sorted cells. Study-wide findings and caveats: The VDJ junctions of type 1 diabetes patients carried fewer insertions and more deletions. These data did not resolve whether HLA type affects TCRB rearrangement. For Type 1 diabetes patients, all four CD4+ subsets carried TCRB CDR3s that were moderately but significantly shorter.

The study reverse transcribed the entire isolated RNA, so it sequenced expressed TCRB transcripts. The assay was immunoSEQ multiplex PCR, and TCRdb's table has in-frame clones only and misses some. The sample has about 620,000 clones, 15% to 18% seen once. The table lists this clone with a few counts. The antigen is undetermined. From germline, CDR1 is SGHRS and CDR2 YFSETQ. The CDR3 contains 15 residues. V was shortened by 4 bases and J by 0 bases, with 13 bases between the two germline ends. The sequence came from a man aged 18-30 years in good health. The chain combines TRBV5-1 with TRBJ1-1, with a weak D call TRBD1 (6 bases). The material sequenced was naive CD4+ T cells from blood. The CDR3 DNA reads TGCGCCAGCAGCCGACGACAGGATATGAACACTGAAGCTTTCTTT. Residues: CASSRRQDMNTEAFF. The full variable domain, its missing parts supplied by reference TRBV5-1 and TRBJ1-1, is KAGVTQTPRYLIKTRGQQVTLSCSPISGHRSVSWYQQTPGQGLQFLFEYFSETQRNKGNFPGRFSGRQFSNSRSEMNVSTLELGDSALYLCASSRRQDMNTEAFFGQGTRLTVV.